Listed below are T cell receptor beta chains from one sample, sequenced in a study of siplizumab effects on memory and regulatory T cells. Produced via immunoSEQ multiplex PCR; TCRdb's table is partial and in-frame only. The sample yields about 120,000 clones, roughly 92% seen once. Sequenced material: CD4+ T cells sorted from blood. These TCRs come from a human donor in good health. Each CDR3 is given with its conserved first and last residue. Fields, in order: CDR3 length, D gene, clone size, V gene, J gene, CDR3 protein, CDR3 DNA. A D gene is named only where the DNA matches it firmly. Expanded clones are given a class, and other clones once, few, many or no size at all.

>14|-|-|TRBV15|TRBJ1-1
CATSREKGGTEAFF
TGTGCCACCAGCAGAGAGAAGGGCGGCACTGAAGCTTTCTTT
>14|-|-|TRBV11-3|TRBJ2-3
CASSLASHTDTQYF
TGTGCCAGCAGCTTAGCGTCCCACACAGATACGCAGTATTTT
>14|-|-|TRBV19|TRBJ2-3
CASSVSAKGNTQYF
TGTGCCAGTAGTGTATCTGCAAAGGGTAATACGCAGTATTTT
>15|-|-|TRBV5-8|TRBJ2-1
CASSLVGGTVNEQFF
TGTGCCAGCAGCTTGGTGGGGGGGACAGTCAATGAGCAGTTCTTC
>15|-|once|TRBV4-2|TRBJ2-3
CASSQDAKTTDTQYF
TGTGCCAGCAGCCAAGATGCAAAGACCACAGATACGCAGTATTTT
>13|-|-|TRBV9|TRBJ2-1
CASSVNRANEQFF
TGTGCCAGCAGCGTGAACAGAGCAAATGAGCAGTTCTTC
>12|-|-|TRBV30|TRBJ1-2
CAWSVSGYGYTF
TGTGCCTGGAGTGTAAGCGGCTATGGCTACACCTTC
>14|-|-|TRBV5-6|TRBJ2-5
CASTRGTVQETQYF
TGTGCCAGCACCCGGGGGACAGTCCAAGAGACCCAGTACTTC
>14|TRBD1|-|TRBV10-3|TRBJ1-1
CAIRMGQKNTEAFF
TGTGCCATCAGGATGGGACAGAAGAACACTGAAGCTTTCTTT
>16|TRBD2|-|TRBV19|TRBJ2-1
CASAQTSGSIRNEQFF
TGTGCCAGTGCACAGACTAGCGGGAGTATTAGGAATGAGCAGTTCTTC
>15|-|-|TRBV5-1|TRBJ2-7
CASSLGPSSAYEQYF
TGCGCCAGCAGCTTGGGGCCGAGTAGCGCCTACGAGCAGTACTTC
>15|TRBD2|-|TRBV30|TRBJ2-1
CAWRLAVVSYNEQFF
TGTGCCTGGAGGCTAGCGGTCGTCTCCTACAATGAGCAGTTCTTC
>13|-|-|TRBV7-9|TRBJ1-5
CASSLAGVEPQHF
TGTGCCAGCAGCTTAGCGGGAGTTGAGCCCCAGCATTTT
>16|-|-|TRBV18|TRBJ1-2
CASSPVGLTETAGYTF
TGTGCCAGCTCACCAGTCGGACTGACGGAGACGGCTGGCTACACCTTC
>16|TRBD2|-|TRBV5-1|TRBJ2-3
CASSRGTRLYTDTQYF
TGCGCCAGCAGCAGGGGGACTAGACTATACACAGATACGCAGTATTTT
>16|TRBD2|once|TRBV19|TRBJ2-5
CATTPGLAGIQETQYF
TGTGCCACCACCCCCGGACTAGCGGGGATTCAAGAGACCCAGTACTTC
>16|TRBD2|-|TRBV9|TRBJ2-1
CASNMGGTSGQGEQFF
TGTGCCAGCAACATGGGGGGGACTAGCGGGCAAGGGGAGCAGTTCTTC
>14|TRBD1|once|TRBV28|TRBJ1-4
CASSLTDRVEKLFF
TGTGCCAGCAGTTTAACGGACAGGGTCGAAAAACTGTTTTTT
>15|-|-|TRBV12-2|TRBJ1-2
CASRFLQDSPYGYTF
TGTGCAAGTCGCTTTCTCCAGGACAGCCCCTATGGCTACACCTTC
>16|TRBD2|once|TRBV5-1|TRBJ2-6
CASSLGLALGANVLTF
TGCGCCAGCAGCTTGGGACTAGCTCTTGGGGCCAACGTCCTGACTTTC
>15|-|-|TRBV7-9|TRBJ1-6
CASSAGRGDNSPLHF
TGTGCCAGCAGCGCCGGTAGGGGGGATAATTCACCCCTCCACTTT
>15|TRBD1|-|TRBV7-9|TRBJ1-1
CASSSSTGAYTEAFF
TGTGCCAGCAGCTCTTCGACAGGGGCCTACACTGAAGCTTTCTTT
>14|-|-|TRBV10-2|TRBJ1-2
CASSRDIMTYGYTF
TGCGCCAGCAGTAGGGACATAATGACCTATGGCTACACCTTC
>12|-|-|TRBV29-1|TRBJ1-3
CSVAGDGNTIYF
TGCAGCGTTGCAGGGGATGGAAACACCATATATTTT
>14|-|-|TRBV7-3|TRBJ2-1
CASSLTGSYNEQFF
TGTGCCAGCAGCTTAACCGGGTCCTACAATGAGCAGTTCTTC
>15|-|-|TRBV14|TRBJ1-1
CASRPIPGPATEAFF
TGTGCCAGCAGACCTATCCCGGGTCCGGCCACTGAAGCTTTCTTT
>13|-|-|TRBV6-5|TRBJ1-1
CASSYTGLTEAFF
TGTGCCAGCAGTTACACAGGCCTGACTGAAGCTTTCTTT
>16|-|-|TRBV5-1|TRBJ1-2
CASSLNPIRSNYGYTF
TGCGCCAGCAGCTTGAATCCCATTAGATCTAACTATGGCTACACCTTC
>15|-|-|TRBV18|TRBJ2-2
CASSGITGSTGELFF
TGTGCCAGTTCAGGGATCACAGGGAGCACCGGGGAGCTGTTTTTT
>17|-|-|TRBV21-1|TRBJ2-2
CAAQINPQFWSTGELFF
TGTGCCGCCCAGATCAATCCCCAGTTCTGGAGCACCGGGGAGCTGTTTTTT
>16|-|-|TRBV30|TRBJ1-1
CAWRRQVQGMNTEAFF
TGTGCCTGGAGAAGACAGGTTCAGGGTATGAACACTGAAGCTTTCTTT
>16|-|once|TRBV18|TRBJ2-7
CASSSWGVGVTYEQYF
TGTGCCAGCTCATCTTGGGGGGTTGGGGTCACCTACGAGCAGTACTTC
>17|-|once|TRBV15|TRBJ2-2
CATSRAVSTTFPGELFF
TGTGCCACCAGCAGAGCCGTGTCGACTACCTTCCCGGGGGAGCTGTTTTTT
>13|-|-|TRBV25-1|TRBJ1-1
CASSPGLTTEAFF
TGTGCCAGCAGTCCCGGGTTGACCACTGAAGCTTTCTTT
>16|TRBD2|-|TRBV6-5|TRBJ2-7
CASSYAGGSPSYEQYF
TGTGCCAGCAGTTACGCGGGCGGGAGCCCCTCCTACGAGCAGTACTTC
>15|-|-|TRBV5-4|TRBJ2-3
CASSLVSEGADTQYF
TGTGCCAGCAGCTTGGTGTCCGAGGGGGCAGATACGCAGTATTTT
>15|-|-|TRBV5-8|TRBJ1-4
CASSLGTTANEKLFF
TGTGCCAGCAGCCTGGGGACTACAGCTAATGAAAAACTGTTTTTT
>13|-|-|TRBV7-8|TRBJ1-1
CASSLVVNTEAFF
TGTGCCAGCAGCTTGGTAGTTAACACTGAAGCTTTCTTT
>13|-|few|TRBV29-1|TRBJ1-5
CSVRDNFNQPQHF
TGCAGCGTGCGAGACAACTTCAATCAGCCCCAGCATTTT
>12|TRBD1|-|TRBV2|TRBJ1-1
CASSGQGTEAFF
TGTGCCAGCAGTGGACAGGGCACTGAAGCTTTCTTT
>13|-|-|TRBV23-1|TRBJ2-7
CASTPPVCYEQYF
TGCGCCAGCACCCCGCCAGTATGCTACGAGCAGTACTTC
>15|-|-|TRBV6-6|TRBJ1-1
CASRLRWGLNTEAFF
TGTGCCAGCAGACTCCGGTGGGGTCTGAACACTGAAGCTTTCTTT
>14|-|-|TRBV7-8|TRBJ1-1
CASSLGLRSTEAFF
TGTGCCAGCAGCTTAGGTTTGAGGAGCACTGAAGCTTTCTTT
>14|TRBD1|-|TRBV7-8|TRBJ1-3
CASSSTGGGNTIYF
TGTGCCAGCAGCTCCACAGGGGGCGGAAACACCATATATTTT
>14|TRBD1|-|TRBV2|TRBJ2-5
CAIAWDRGLETQYF
TGTGCCATCGCGTGGGACAGGGGCCTTGAGACCCAGTACTTC
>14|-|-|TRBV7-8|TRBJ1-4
CASSSDGSRGKLFF
TGTGCCAGCAGCTCGGACGGTTCGAGGGGGAAACTGTTTTTT
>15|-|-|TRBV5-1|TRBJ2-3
CASSFLGSITDTQYF
TGCGCCAGCAGCTTTCTGGGTTCCATCACAGATACGCAGTATTTT
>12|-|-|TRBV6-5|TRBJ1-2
CASSLLGSGYTF
TGTGCCAGCAGTCTGCTTGGGAGTGGCTACACCTTC
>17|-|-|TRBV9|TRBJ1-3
CASSVTLPGGTGNTIYF
TGTGCCAGCAGCGTCACCCTCCCGGGGGGTACTGGAAACACCATATATTTT
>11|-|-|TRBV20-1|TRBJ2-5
CSVRPEETQYF
TGCAGTGTCAGGCCAGAAGAGACCCAGTACTTC
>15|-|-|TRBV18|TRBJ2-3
CASAEQGLAADTQYF
TGTGCCAGCGCCGAACAGGGTCTAGCAGCAGATACGCAGTATTTT
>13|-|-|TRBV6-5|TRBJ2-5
CASSYNSRETQYF
TGTGCCAGCAGTTACAATTCTCGTGAGACCCAGTACTTC
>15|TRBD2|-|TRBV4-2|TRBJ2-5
CASSARREPQETQYF
TGTGCCAGCAGCGCCAGGCGGGAGCCCCAAGAGACCCAGTACTTC
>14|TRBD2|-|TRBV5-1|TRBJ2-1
CASSWKERDYEQFF
TGCGCCAGCAGCTGGAAGGAGCGGGACTATGAGCAGTTCTTC
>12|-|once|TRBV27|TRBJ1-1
CASSLPDRRAFF
TGTGCCAGCAGTTTACCGGACAGAAGGGCTTTCTTT
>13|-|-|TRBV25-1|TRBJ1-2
CASSSPRGSGYTF
TGTGCCAGCAGTTCGCCTAGGGGTTCTGGCTACACCTTC
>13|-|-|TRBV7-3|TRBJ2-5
CASSLSRGETQYF
TGTGCCAGCAGCTTAAGTAGGGGAGAGACCCAGTACTTC
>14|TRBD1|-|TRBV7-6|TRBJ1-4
CASSPGQGNEKLFF
TGTGCCAGCAGCCCGGGACAGGGCAATGAAAAACTGTTTTTT
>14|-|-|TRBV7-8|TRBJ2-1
CASSLVFPVNEQFF
TGTGCCAGCAGCTTAGTGTTTCCCGTCAATGAGCAGTTCTTC
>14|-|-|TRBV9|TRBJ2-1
CASSGTGVGNEQFF
TGTGCCAGCAGCGGGACGGGAGTCGGCAATGAGCAGTTCTTC